This passage covers 23 T cell receptor beta chains from one sample sequenced in a study of shared clonotypes between healthy human individuals. Clones were read by immunoSEQ multiplex PCR, and TCRdb kept only the in-frame ones, dropping some. Here the sample spans over a million clones, about 84% being singletons. The sequencing input was memory CD4+ T cells from PBMCs. Stated subset: CD45RA-negative fraction. The source of these receptors is a young man in good health. Some clones in this sample may be carry-over from other donors' samples.

This clone came up a few times. This chain links TRBV30 with TRBJ2-7; 9 bases line up with TRBD1. The CDR3 totals 15 residues. Germline CDR1 is GTSNPN and CDR2 is SVGIG (reference sequence). V lost 0 bases to trimming and J lost 1 base; unmatched junction nucleotides: 4. In DNA, the CDR3 is TGTGCCTGGAGTGTGAACAGGGGGCCATCCTACGAGCAGTACTTC. Amino acids: CAWSVNRGPSYEQYF.

V usage is TRBV5-4 and J usage is TRBJ2-7; 12 bases align to TRBD1. J lost 6 bases, V lost 6 bases, and 7 bases had no gene match. Germline CDR1 is SGHNT and CDR2 is YYREEE (reference sequence). This CDR3 contains 14 residues. The CDR3 region has the DNA TGTGCCAGCAACCCCGGGACAGGGGGCCGCGAGCAGTACTTC. It is translated as CASNPGTGGREQYF.

V gene TRBV19 combines with J gene TRBJ1-2; D remains ambiguous. V gave up 0 bases and J gave up 5 bases, with 7 bases separating them. The length of the CDR3 is 13 residues. In germline, CDR1 is LNHDA, CDR2 SQIVND (reference sequence). CDR3 amino acids: CASSIDGAYGYTF. CDR3 DNA sequence: TGTGCCAGTAGTATAGATGGAGCGTATGGCTACACCTTC.

The chain links TRBV7-2 to TRBJ1-5; TRBD1 aligns across 8 bases. The CDR3 spans 15 residues. Trimming at V came to 2 bases and at J to 4 bases, leaving 4 bases not matched to a gene. The germline V gene has CDR1 SGHTA and CDR2 FQGNSA. CDR3 protein: CASSLSTGGNQPQHF. CDR3 nucleotide sequence: TGTGCCAGCAGCTTAAGCACAGGGGGGAATCAGCCCCAGCATTTT.

The chain combines TRBV4-3 with TRBJ1-4; D unclear. Germline V gene sequence: CDR1 LGHNA, CDR2 YSLEER. The CDR3 loop spans 15 amino acids. Trimming pared 0 bases from V and 6 bases from J, leaving 11 bases between. The CDR3 loop is CASSQDYLGYEKLFF. In nucleotides, the CDR3 is TGCGCCAGCAGCCAAGATTATCTGGGGTATGAAAAACTGTTTTTT.

Concerning this clone: Compared with germline, one end of the junction differs, possibly owing to a read error. In nucleotides, the CDR3 is TGTGCCAGCAGTCCCTTCACAGGGCCCTCCTCCGAGCAGTACTTC. It specifies CASSPFTGPSSEQYF. V gene TRBV28 combines with J gene TRBJ2-7, with D possibly TRBD1 on 6 matching bases. CDR1 and CDR2 from the germline V gene are MDHEN and SYDVKM. This CDR3 spans 15 amino acids.

The chain couples TRBV2 to TRBJ1-4; TRBD1 aligns across 9 bases. Germline V gene data show CDR1 as SNHLY and CDR2 as FYNNEI. With 2 bases clipped from V and 8 bases from J, the junction kept 9 bases outside the gene matches. This CDR3 contains 16 residues. The CDR3 region has the DNA TGTGCCAGCAGTGAACTTTTTGGGACAGGGAGAGAAAAACTGTTTTTT. As protein: CASSELFGTGREKLFF.

Regarding this clone: A much larger clone lies one base from this, so it may be a read error. At the DNA level, this CDR3 is encoded by other sequences in the same sample as well. The V gene is TRBV7-9, the J gene TRBJ1-5; TRBD1 is a possible D gene (6 bases). CDR3 length equals 14 residues. The V end lost 1 base, the J end lost 5 bases, and 9 bases lay between the germline ends. Germline V gene sequence: CDR1 SEHNR, CDR2 FQNEAQ (reference sequence). The CDR3 region is CASSLGQGHQPQHF. The DNA for the CDR3 is TGTGCCAGCAGCTTAGGGCAGGGGCATCAGCCCCAGCATTTT.

This clone has only one observation. The genes are TRBV9 and TRBJ2-2, with 10 bases fitting TRBD1. The junction had 11 bases not matched to a gene; V was cut back by 6 bases and J by 0 bases. Germline CDR1 and CDR2: SGDLS and YYNGEE. The CDR3 is made up of 18 amino acids. The CDR3 coding sequence is TGTGCCAGCACCACCGGAGGGGGACAGGGGTCGAACACCGGGGAGCTGTTTTTT. Protein product: CASTTGGGQGSNTGELFF. Based on the CDR3 plus reference TRBV9 and TRBJ2-2, the full variable domain is DSGVTQTPKHLITATGQRVTLRCSPRSGDLSVYWYQQSLDQGLQFLIQYYNGEERAKGNILERFSAQQFPDLHSELNLSSLELGDSALYFCASTTGGGQGSNTGELFFGEGSRLTVL.

The J gene is TRBJ1-3, the V gene TRBV7-2; a possible D gene is TRBD1 (6 bases). CDR1 is SGHTA, CDR2 FQGNSA, per germline. The CDR3 extends over 14 amino acids. V was shortened by 3 bases and J by 4 bases, with 10 bases between the two germline ends. This chain's CDR3 is CASSLYRAGNTIYF. As DNA, the CDR3 is TGTGCCAGCAGCTTGTACAGGGCCGGAAACACCATATATTTT. The full variable domain, in which reference TRBV7-2 and TRBJ1-3 provide the parts outside the CDR3, is GAGVSQSPSNKVTEKGKDVELRCDPISGHTALYWYRQSLGQGLEFLIYFQGNSAPDKSGLPSDRFSAERTGGSVSTLTIQRTQQEDSAVYLCASSLYRAGNTIYFGEGSWLTVV.

J is TRBJ2-3 and V is TRBV5-4; D is uncertain. The germline V gene has CDR1 SGHNT and CDR2 YYREEE (reference sequence). Trimming pared 4 bases from V and 5 bases from J, leaving 11 bases between. This CDR3 has 13 amino acids. This chain's CDR3 is CASSPPTGDTQYF. CDR3 nucleotides: TGTGCCAGCAGCCCCCCGACTGGAGATACGCAGTATTTT.

V gene TRBV4-1 combines with J gene TRBJ2-7; 7 bases fit TRBD1. CDR1 and CDR2 (germline): MGHRA, YSYEKL. The CDR3 is 17 amino acids. V dropped 0 bases and J dropped 2; count of bases not matched to a gene: 10. DNA for the CDR3: TGCGCCAGCAGCCAAGATCTTCACCCGGGGACAGCCTACGAGCAGTACTTC. Its protein product is CASSQDLHPGTAYEQYF.

The chain links TRBV7-9 to TRBJ1-2; perhaps TRBD1 as D (6 bases). Germline assignment: CDR1 SEHNR and CDR2 FQNEAQ (reference sequence). This CDR3 comprises 14 residues. Trimming left V 0 bases short and J 7 bases short, with 12 bases between. The CDR3 sequence: CASSLAFGGGGYTF. The CDR3 nucleotides read TGTGCCAGCAGCTTAGCATTCGGGGGCGGTGGCTACACCTTC.

This sequence joins TRBV6-1 and TRBJ1-2; 7 nucleotides line up with TRBD1. CDR3 length: 14 amino acids. The trim removed 8 bases at V and 2 bases at J, leaving 8 bases unmatched. The germline CDR1 and CDR2 sequences are MNHNS and SASEGT. The CDR3, as DNA: TGTGCCAGCGTCTTTATGGGACAGAACTATGGCTACACCTTC. Translation gives CASVFMGQNYGYTF.

This sequence joins TRBV7-3 and TRBJ2-4, with 9 bases aligning to TRBD1. Per the germline V gene, CDR1 is SGHTA and CDR2 is FQGTGA. Losses at the gene ends were 2 bases for V and 9 bases for J; bases not matched to a gene: 11. The CDR3 runs to 16 residues. CDR3 protein: CASSLGRPGTGTIQYF. CDR3 in DNA: TGTGCCAGCAGCTTAGGGAGACCCGGGACAGGGACCATTCAGTACTTC.

This clone is a singleton in its sample. The chain carries TRBV6-7 and TRBJ2-7, with no clear D. TRBV6-7 is classed as an ORF, of uncertain function. This CDR3 is built from 12 residues. V lost 7 bases, J lost 6 bases, and 13 bases lay in between. The DNA of the CDR3 is TGTGCCAGCACCTCCCGTGGGCGCGAGCAGTACTTC. This codes for CASTSRGREQYF.

About this clone itself: This specimen includes other DNA sequences encoding the same CDR3. The rearrangement links TRBV28 to TRBJ1-1; TRBD1 matches at 9 bases. Trimming removed 0 bases from V and 3 bases from J; junction bases left unmatched: 2. The CDR3 length is 15 residues. Germline V gene data show CDR1 as MDHEN and CDR2 as SYDVKM. The CDR3 sequence is CASSLWTGGDTEAFF. The CDR3 region has the DNA TGTGCCAGCAGTTTATGGACAGGGGGGGACACTGAAGCTTTCTTT. Based on the CDR3 plus reference TRBV28 and TRBJ1-1, the full variable domain is DVKVTQSSRYLVKRTGEKVFLECVQDMDHENMFWYRQDPGLGLRLIYFSYDVKMKEKGDIPEGYSVSREKKERFSLILESASTNQTSMYLCASSLWTGGDTEAFFGQGTRLTVV.

The chain employs TRBV7-6 and TRBJ1-1, with D tentatively TRBD1 (5 bases). V was clipped by 8 bases and J by 5 bases, with 18 bases between them. Germline V gene sequence: CDR1 SGHVS, CDR2 FNYEAQ. The CDR3 has 14 residues. CDR3 protein: CASGAGAGPTEAFF. CDR3 bases: TGTGCCAGCGGGGCTGGGGCTGGGCCAACTGAAGCTTTCTTT.

This chain's CDR3 is CASSRTRNTGELFF. The DNA of the CDR3 is TGTGCCAGCAGCCGAACTAGGAACACCGGGGAGCTGTTTTTT. The genes are TRBV11-2 and TRBJ2-2; TRBD2 might be the D (5 bases). Trimming took off 5 bases at V and 1 base at J, with 8 bases between the two ends. The germline V gene encodes CDR1 SGHAT and CDR2 FQNNGV. This CDR3 region has 14 residues.

This chain connects TRBV29-1 to TRBJ2-5, with TRBD1 identical over 7 bases. V lost 5 bases, J lost 0 bases, and 6 bases stayed unmatched. The CDR3 length is 14 residues. The germline V gene has CDR1 SQVTM and CDR2 ANQGSEA. The CDR3 DNA reads as TGCAGCGTTACGGGACAGCTCAACCAAGAGACCCAGTACTTC. It is translated as CSVTGQLNQETQYF. The entire variable domain, with the rest obtained from reference TRBV29-1 and TRBJ2-5, is as follows: SAVISQKPSRDICQRGTSLTIQCQVDSQVTMMFWYRQQPGQSLTLIATANQGSEATYESGFVIDKFPISRPNLTFSTLTVSNMSPEDSSIYLCSVTGQLNQETQYFGPGTRLLVL.

This clone was seen a few times. V is TRBV5-1 and J is TRBJ2-3; no clear D gene. CDR1 and CDR2 from the germline V gene are SGHRS and YFSETQ. CDR3 length: 17 amino acids. With 0 bases removed from V and 2 bases from J, the gap between germline ends came to 16 bases. Here the CDR3 reads CASSLDLRSPLTDTQYF. The CDR3 nucleotides read TGCGCCAGCAGCTTGGATCTCCGGAGCCCCCTCACAGATACGCAGTATTTT.

V usage is TRBV21-1 and J usage is TRBJ2-3; TRBD2, the table's D call, was not compared with the DNA. TRBV21-1 is termed a pseudogene. The CDR3 covers 16 residues. CDR3 in DNA: TGTGCCAGCAGCGTAGGGACTAGCGGGAGCACAGATACGCAGTATTTT. Its protein is CASSVGTSGSTDTQYF.

This clone was seen more than once but under ten times. This CDR3 is CASRRDVRDYTF. The DNA for the CDR3 is TGTGCCAGCAGACGAGACGTCCGGGACTACACCTTC. V gene TRBV7-2 combines with J gene TRBJ1-2; no clear D gene. This CDR3 region has 12 residues. The germline V gene has CDR1 SGHTA and CDR2 FQGNSA. Trimming removed 6 bases from V and 10 bases from J, with 15 bases in between.